Each of the 22 T cell receptor beta chains below was sequenced from the same sample in a study of blood T cell repertoires in COVID-19. Produced via immunoSEQ multiplex PCR; TCRdb's table is partial and in-frame only. The sample has almost 400,000 clones, roughly 86% seen once. What was sequenced was PBMCs or T cells enriched from blood (not recorded which). The receptors come from a woman aged 25 to 39 who had recovered from COVID-19.

This clone was found a few times. DNA for the CDR3: TGTGCCAGCAGCTTAGGAACCGGGACAGGCTACTTC. Translating gives CASSLGTGTGYF. The chain uses TRBV5-6 and TRBJ2-7; 8 bases fit TRBD1. Germline CDR1 and CDR2: SGHDT and YYEEEE. The CDR3 consists of 12 residues. The V and J ends lost 2 bases and 13 bases, in that order; junction bases with no gene match: 8.

The chain recombines TRBV9 with TRBJ1-6; no reliable D call. CDR1 and CDR2 from the germline V gene are SGDLS and YYNGEE. This CDR3 has 15 residues. V gave up 4 bases and J gave up 6 bases, with 14 bases separating them. The DNA of the CDR3 is TGTGCCAGCAGCCCCCCAGGACTATCTAATTCACCCCTCCACTTT. This codes for CASSPPGLSNSPLHF.

V is TRBV4-3 and J is TRBJ2-3; D is ambiguous. Germline CDR1 is LGHNA and CDR2 is YSLEER. The CDR3 runs to 17 residues. V shed 1 base and J shed 0 bases, with 14 bases lying between them. In DNA, the CDR3 is TGCGCCAGCAGCCAAGTTCATGAGAGAACTAGCACAGATACGCAGTATTTT. Its protein is CASSQVHERTSTDTQYF.

The chain employs TRBV20-1 and TRBJ1-3, with TRBD1 as a possible D gene (6 bases). This CDR3 region has 14 residues. CDR1 is DFQATT, CDR2 SNEGSKA, per germline (reference sequence). Trimming removed 3 bases at V and 6 bases at J, with 15 bases between. The CDR3 region has the DNA TGCAGTGCTAGTGAGGGGCAGGGGTTAAACACCATATATTTT. Protein sequence: CSASEGQGLNTIYF.

This rearrangement joins TRBV5-1 to TRBJ1-5; D is undetermined. Trimming removed 4 bases at V and 0 bases at J, with 8 bases between. Germline assignment: CDR1 SGHRS and CDR2 YFSETQ. This CDR3 is 14 amino acids long. The CDR3 loop is CASSVDGSNQPQHF. As DNA, the CDR3 is TGCGCCAGCAGCGTGGACGGTAGCAATCAGCCCCAGCATTTT.

This clone was seen only a few times. The chain joins TRBV5-4 to TRBJ2-7; 11 nucleotides agree with TRBD2. With 0 bases clipped from V and 6 bases from J, the junction kept 5 bases outside the gene matches. CDR3 length equals 15 residues. CDR1 SGHNT and CDR2 YYREEE come from the germline V gene (reference sequence). The DNA for the CDR3 is TGTGCCAGCAGCTTGGGACTAGCGGGGTTTCGCGAGCAGTACTTC. Translation gives CASSLGLAGFREQYF.

V is TRBV2 and J is TRBJ1-5; maybe TRBD1 (6 bases). The CDR3 consists of 15 residues. The V gene lost 5 bases and the J gene lost 7 bases, with 18 bases spanning the gap. Germline loops: CDR1 SNHLY, CDR2 FYNNEI. The CDR3 DNA is TGTGCCAGCAGTCCAGCGGGGGCGCGGAAACAGCCCCAGCATTTT. Its protein is CASSPAGARKQPQHF. Drawing the rest from reference TRBV2 and TRBJ1-5, the complete variable domain is EPEVTQTPSHQVTQMGQEVILRCVPISNHLYFYWYRQILGQKVEFLVSFYNNEISEKSEIFDDQFSVERPDGSNFTLKIRSTKLEDSAMYFCASSPAGARKQPQHFGDGTRLSIL.

The gene calls are TRBV19 and TRBJ2-2, with a possible D match to TRBD2 (6 bases). V was cut by 1 base and J by 5 bases, with 11 bases left in between. The germline V gene encodes CDR1 LNHDA and CDR2 SQIVND (reference sequence). The CDR3 covers 15 residues. CDR3 residues: CASSIVPGRTGELFF. Here the CDR3 DNA reads TGTGCCAGTAGTATAGTCCCGGGGAGGACCGGGGAGCTGTTTTTT. The variable domain in full, completed from reference TRBV19 and TRBJ2-2, reads DGGITQSPKYLFRKEGQNVTLSCEQNLNHDAMYWYRQDPGQGLRLIYYSQIVNDFQKGDIAEGYSVSREKKESFPLTVTSAQKNPTAFYLCASSIVPGRTGELFFGEGSRLTVL.

This clone was observed a handful of times. This sequence joins TRBV20-1 and TRBJ2-1, with 7 bases aligning to TRBD2. From germline, CDR1 is DFQATT and CDR2 SNEGSKA (reference sequence). The CDR3 contains 16 residues. After removal of 3 bases from V and 7 bases from J, the junction contained 15 bases not matched to a gene. CDR3 DNA sequence: TGCAGTGCTAGTCAATCGGGCGGGAGTGGATTGAATGAGCAGTTCTTC. Amino acids: CSASQSGGSGLNEQFF.

The genes are TRBV7-8 and TRBJ2-7; 8 nucleotides agree with TRBD1. Germline values: CDR1 SGHVS, CDR2 FQNEAQ. V gave up 5 bases and J gave up 5 bases; unmatched junction bases: 11. The CDR3 loop spans 15 amino acids. The CDR3, as DNA: TGTGCCAGCAGCCGAGCAGGGGGCATTGGTCACGAGCAGTACTTC. Residues: CASSRAGGIGHEQYF. The full variable domain, rest sourced from reference TRBV7-8 and TRBJ2-7, is GAGVSQSPRYKVAKRGQDVALRCDPISGHVSLFWYQQALGQGPEFLTYFQNEAQLDKSGLPSDRFFAERPEGSVSTLKIQRTQQEDSAVYLCASSRAGGIGHEQYFGPGTRLTVT.

CDR3: CASSLGQSYNEKLFF. The CDR3 nucleotides read TGTGCCAGTAGCCTCGGACAGTCTTATAATGAAAAACTGTTTTTT. The chain uses TRBV19 and TRBJ1-4; D is perhaps TRBD1 (6 bases). This CDR3 is 15 amino acids long. Trimming left V 6 bases short and J 4 bases short, with 15 bases between. Germline CDR1 reads LNHDA; CDR2 reads SQIVND (reference sequence).

The chain uses TRBV7-8 and TRBJ1-2, with TRBD1 matching 10 bases. Germline V gives CDR1 SGHVS, CDR2 FQNEAQ. The CDR3 spans 16 residues. V trimming: 1 base; J trimming: 3 bases; junction bases outside the gene matches: 5. CDR3 coding DNA: TGTGCCAGCAGCTTAGGGACCGGGACAGGGGACTATGGCTACACCTTC. This codes for CASSLGTGTGDYGYTF.

This chain links TRBV10-3 with TRBJ2-3, with 12 bases that match TRBD2. In germline, CDR1 is ENHRY, CDR2 SYGVKD. The junction had 5 bases not matched to a gene; V was cut back by 1 base and J by 0 bases. The CDR3 covers 18 residues. The CDR3 bases are TGTGCCATCAGTGAGTTTTCTGGACTAGCGGGAAGCACAGATACGCAGTATTTT. This gives the protein CAISEFSGLAGSTDTQYF.

V is TRBV9 and J is TRBJ1-2; 9 bases agree with TRBD1. In germline, CDR1 is SGDLS, CDR2 YYNGEE. V was pared by 0 bases and J by 5 bases, with 5 bases of the junction left unmatched. The CDR3 sequence is 15 residues long. The CDR3 region has the DNA TGTGCCAGCAGCGTAGTAGGGACAGGGAATTATGGCTACACCTTC. Protein sequence: CASSVVGTGNYGYTF. Filled out from reference TRBV9 and TRBJ1-2, the complete variable domain reads DSGVTQTPKHLITATGQRVTLRCSPRSGDLSVYWYQQSLDQGLQFLIQYYNGEERAKGNILERFSAQQFPDLHSELNLSSLELGDSALYFCASSVVGTGNYGYTFGSGTRLTVV.

V is TRBV27 and J is TRBJ2-3; a possible D gene is TRBD2 (5 bases). In germline, CDR1 is MNHEY, CDR2 SMNVEV (reference sequence). The V gene lost 3 bases and the J gene lost 3 bases, with 16 bases spanning the gap. CDR3 length equals 16 residues. CDR3 sequence reads: CASSFRTPGRTDTQYF. CDR3 DNA: TGTGCCAGCAGTTTCAGGACTCCTGGTAGGACAGATACGCAGTATTTT.

This chain joins TRBV27 and TRBJ2-3; D is ambiguous. The germline V gene has CDR1 MNHEY and CDR2 SMNVEV (reference sequence). This CDR3 contains 14 residues. Trimming removed 10 bases at V and 4 bases at J, with 18 bases between. The CDR3 protein is CATLLEPSSDTQYF. The CDR3 bases are TGTGCCACCCTCCTAGAGCCGAGCTCAGATACGCAGTATTTT.

The chain joins TRBV6-1 to TRBJ1-1; no clear D. This CDR3 has 16 amino acids. In germline, CDR1 is MNHNS, CDR2 SASEGT. V lost 1 base and J lost 0, with 12 bases in between. CDR3 sequence (DNA): TGTGCCAGCAGTGAAGGATGGCAACAGATGAACACTGAAGCTTTCTTT. Translating gives CASSEGWQQMNTEAFF.

This rearrangement joins TRBV19 to TRBJ1-4, with D uncertain. The CDR3 covers 15 residues. Germline V gene sequence: CDR1 LNHDA, CDR2 SQIVND (reference sequence). The V end was cut by 2 bases, the J end by 0 bases, with 7 bases between. Written as DNA, the CDR3 is TGTGCCAGTAGTATAACCCGAGCAACTAATGAAAAACTGTTTTTT. Translated, it gives CASSITRATNEKLFF. Together with reference TRBV19 and TRBJ1-4, the CDR3 gives the full variable domain: DGGITQSPKYLFRKEGQNVTLSCEQNLNHDAMYWYRQDPGQGLRLIYYSQIVNDFQKGDIAEGYSVSREKKESFPLTVTSAQKNPTAFYLCASSITRATNEKLFFGSGTQLSVL.

J is TRBJ2-1 and V is TRBV6-2 or TRBV6-3, with a possible D match to TRBD2 (5 bases). The CDR3 is 14 amino acids. Trimming cost V 6 bases and J 7 bases, with 16 bases left between them. Per the germline V gene, CDR1 is MNHEY and CDR2 is SVGEGT. CDR3 sequence reads: CASSSPLRGNEQFF. DNA for the CDR3: TGTGCCAGCAGCTCCCCTCTAAGAGGGAATGAGCAGTTCTTC.

The rearrangement links TRBV6-2 or TRBV6-3 to TRBJ2-5, with 10 bases identical to TRBD2. The CDR3 is 14 residues long. Trimming at V came to 2 bases and at J to 6 bases, leaving 3 bases not matched to a gene. The germline CDR1 and CDR2 sequences are MNHEY and SVGEGT. The CDR3 DNA sequence: TGTGCCAGCAGTTACAGCGGGGGGGCGCAGACCCAGTACTTC. It specifies CASSYSGGAQTQYF.

The chain is built from TRBV27 and TRBJ2-7; a weak D match, TRBD2 (5 bases). The germline gives CDR1 MNHEY, CDR2 SMNVEV (reference sequence). Trimming removed 4 bases at V and 2 bases at J, with 12 bases between. CDR3 length: 14 amino acids. CDR3 coding DNA: TGTGCCAGCAGTTACGGGATCGGGACCTACGAGCAGTACTTC. Residues: CASSYGIGTYEQYF.

The V call is TRBV5-1, the J call TRBJ2-5, with D unresolved. Germline CDR1 is SGHRS and CDR2 is YFSETQ. Trimming left V 1 base short and J 5 bases short, with 6 bases between. This CDR3 comprises 12 residues. This CDR3 reads CASSLTRETQYF. Written as DNA, the CDR3 is TGCGCCAGCAGCTTGACCCGGGAGACCCAGTACTTC.